What follows are 10 T cell receptor beta chains derived from one specimen sequenced in a study of OX40 agonist ivuxolimab in advanced cancers. Library preparation employed the immunoSEQ multiplex PCR assay. Not all clones reach the TCRdb copy of this immuneACCESS table, which keeps in-frame sequences only. Checked studies attribute under half of the gap to unresolved V genes and leave the rest unexplained. The sample includes some 97,000 clones, with 90% observed a single time. Of the sample, more than 0.25% is held by the ten largest clones. Source: CD4+ or CD8+ T cells sorted from blood, taken in a trial of the OX40 agonist ivuxolimab. These receptors were obtained from an adult with an advanced solid tumor such as melanoma, head and neck, liver or kidney cancer.

The V and J genes are TRBV18 and TRBJ1-2; the match to TRBD1 covers 9 bases. V was pared by 4 bases and J by 7 bases, with 16 bases of the junction left unmatched. Per germline, CDR1 KGHSH and CDR2 LQKENI. The CDR3 is 17 residues long. CDR3 loop: CASSRTPGTGIFGGYTF. CDR3 bases: TGTGCCAGCTCACGGACCCCCGGGACAGGGATTTTTGGTGGCTACACCTTC.

V and J are TRBV27 and TRBJ2-7, with D possibly being TRBD2 (6 bases). Trimming stripped 0 bases from V and 3 bases from J, with 12 bases between. This CDR3 region has 15 residues. Germline V CDR1 and CDR2: MNHEY, SMNVEV (reference sequence). CDR3 nucleotide sequence: TGTGCCAGCAGTTTATCGGTCTCGGGGGACTACGAGCAGTACTTC. Protein: CASSLSVSGDYEQYF.

The rearrangement joins TRBV13 to TRBJ2-2, with 10 bases identical to TRBD2. The V segment lost 0 bases and the J segment 4 bases; nucleotides outside the gene matches: 8. Germline-derived CDR1 and CDR2 are PRHDT and FYEKMQ (reference sequence). This CDR3 region has 18 residues. The CDR3 nucleotides are TGTGCCAGCAGCTTAGGCCTCGGGCCTAGCGGGGGCACCGGGGAGCTGTTTTTT. Protein: CASSLGLGPSGGTGELFF. Filled out from reference TRBV13 and TRBJ2-2, the complete variable domain reads AAGVIQSPRHLIKEKRETATLKCYPIPRHDTVYWYQQGPGQDPQFLISFYEKMQSDKGSIPDRFSAQQFSDYHSELNMSSLELGDSALYFCASSLGLGPSGGTGELFFGEGSRLTVL.

The chain employs TRBV7-9 and TRBJ2-1; 8 nucleotides agree with TRBD2. Germline lookup yields CDR1 SEHNR and CDR2 FQNEAQ (reference sequence). The CDR3 extends over 18 amino acids. Germline trimming cut 6 bases from V and 4 bases from J; bases unmatched to any gene: 17. CDR3 sequence: CASRSGREDVNSYNEQFF. CDR3 in DNA: TGTGCCAGCAGAAGTGGGCGGGAGGACGTAAATTCGTACAATGAGCAGTTCTTC.

The chain carries TRBV28 and TRBJ2-7; TRBD2 agrees at 7 bases. Germline V lookup: CDR1 MDHEN, CDR2 SYDVKM. J was trimmed by 6 bases and V by 2 bases; bases with no gene match: 4. The CDR3 runs 13 residues. The CDR3 DNA reads TGTGCCAGCAGTTTAGTGCTAGCGGTCGAGCAGTACTTC. Translated, it gives CASSLVLAVEQYF.

The chain has TRBV7-9 and TRBJ2-2; TRBD2 matches at 12 bases. Germline-derived CDR1 and CDR2 are SEHNR and FQNEAQ (reference sequence). V was pared by 5 bases and J by 4 bases, with 2 bases of the junction left unmatched. This CDR3 is 15 amino acids long. The CDR3 here is CASSPSGRVTGELFF. As DNA, the CDR3 is TGTGCCAGCAGCCCTAGCGGGAGGGTCACCGGGGAGCTGTTTTTT.

The chain uses TRBV9 and TRBJ2-1, with D perhaps matching TRBD2 (5 bases). The CDR3 has 16 amino acids. The ends were cut back, 0 bases at V and 4 bases at J, with 14 bases in the middle. Germline CDR1 is SGDLS and CDR2 is YYNGEE. The CDR3 nucleotides are TGTGCCAGCAGCGTAGTTATTAGCGAGGGTTACAATGAGCAGTTCTTC. It yields the protein CASSVVISEGYNEQFF.

This clone has more than one count but fewer than ten. In nucleotides, the CDR3 is TGTGCCAGCAGTGAGACTAGCGGGAGGGCCGGTGAGCAGTTCTTC. The encoded protein is CASSETSGRAGEQFF. This chain uses TRBV6-1 with TRBJ2-1; TRBD2 agrees at 14 bases. Germline assignment: CDR1 MNHNS and CDR2 SASEGT. V shed 3 bases and J 9 bases; nucleotides not matched to a gene: 4. The CDR3 sequence is 15 residues long.

This chain links TRBV5-4 with TRBJ2-2, with 14 bases matching TRBD2. Germline CDR1 and CDR2: SGHNT and YYREEE (reference sequence). Trimming cost V 3 bases and J 6 bases; bases outside gene matches: 4. The CDR3 spans 16 residues. CDR3 residues: CASSWGLAGAAGELFF. In DNA form, the CDR3 reads TGTGCCAGCAGCTGGGGACTAGCGGGGGCCGCCGGGGAGCTGTTTTTT.

The chain combines TRBV7-9 with TRBJ1-5; D remains ambiguous. The CDR3 runs to 17 residues. V was clipped by 0 bases and J by 2 bases, with 14 bases between them. CDR1 SEHNR and CDR2 FQNEAQ come from the germline V gene (reference sequence). The CDR3 region is CASSLAPSGSGNQPQHF. The DNA for the CDR3 is TGTGCCAGCAGCTTAGCGCCTTCGGGGTCCGGCAATCAGCCCCAGCATTTT.